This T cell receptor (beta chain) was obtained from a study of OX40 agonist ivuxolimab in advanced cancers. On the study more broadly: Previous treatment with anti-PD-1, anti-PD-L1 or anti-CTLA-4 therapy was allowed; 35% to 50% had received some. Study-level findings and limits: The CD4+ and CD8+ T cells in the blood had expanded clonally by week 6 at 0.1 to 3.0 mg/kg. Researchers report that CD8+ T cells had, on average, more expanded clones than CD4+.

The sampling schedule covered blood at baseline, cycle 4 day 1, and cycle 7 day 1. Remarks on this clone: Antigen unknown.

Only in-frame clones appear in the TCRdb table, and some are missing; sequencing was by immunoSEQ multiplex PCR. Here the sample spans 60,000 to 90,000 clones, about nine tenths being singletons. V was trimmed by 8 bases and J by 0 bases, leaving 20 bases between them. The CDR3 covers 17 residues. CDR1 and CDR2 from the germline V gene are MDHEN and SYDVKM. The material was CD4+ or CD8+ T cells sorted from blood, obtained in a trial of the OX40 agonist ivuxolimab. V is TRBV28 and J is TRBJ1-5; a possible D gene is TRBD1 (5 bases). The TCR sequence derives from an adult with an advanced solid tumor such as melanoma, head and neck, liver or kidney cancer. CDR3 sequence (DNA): TGTGCCAGCTATAAGATCGGGGCGAAGCATAGCAATCAGCCCCAGCATTTT. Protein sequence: CASYKIGAKHSNQPQHF.